The 2 T cell receptor beta chains below all came from one sample that was sequenced in a study of long-term antiretroviral therapy in people with HIV. Survey-level immunoSEQ v3.0 assays were run. Using immunoSEQ multiplex PCR, the repertoire was profiled, and TCRdb retains in-frame clones only, with some absent. The profile shows 24,000 or so clones, roughly 93% of them singletons. The sample was unsorted PBMCs, taken 7.6 years after starting antiretroviral therapy. Every receptor here comes from a woman aged 40 to 55 with HIV.

The chain combines TRBV6-6 with TRBJ1-5, with TRBD1 as a possible D gene (5 bases). This CDR3 has 11 amino acids. Germline assignment: CDR1 MNHNY and CDR2 SVGAGI (reference sequence). Trimming cost V 9 bases and J 9 bases, with 12 bases left between them. The CDR3 sequence is CASTTGGPQHF. DNA of the CDR3: TGTGCCAGTACGACTGGGGGGCCCCAGCATTTT.

This chain joins TRBV19 and TRBJ1-5; TRBD1 matches 7 bases. CDR3 length: 14 amino acids. From germline, CDR1 is LNHDA and CDR2 SQIVND (reference sequence). Trimming cost V 4 bases and J 4 bases; bases outside gene matches: 4. The CDR3 DNA reads TGTGCCAGTAGTACGATGACAGGGAATCAGCCCCAGCATTTT. Amino acids: CASSTMTGNQPQHF.